The 32 T cell receptor beta chains listed next were all sequenced from one sample in a study of shared clonotypes between healthy human individuals. Sequenced by immunoSEQ multiplex PCR; TCRdb stores in-frame clones only, minus some. The repertoire has approximately 2.5 million clones, roughly 93% of them found once; the top ten carry around 0.37%. The sample comprised naive CD4+ T cells from PBMCs. Regarding subset: CD45RA+ positively selected. All receptors come from a man aged 18-30 years in good health. Some clones in this sample may be carry-over from other donors' samples.

J is TRBJ2-1 and V is TRBV7-2; D possibly matches TRBD1 or TRBD2 (5 bases each). Trimming took 0 bases from V and 14 from J, leaving 8 bases between them. Germline V gene sequence: CDR1 SGHTA, CDR2 FQGNSA. This CDR3 comprises 11 residues. The CDR3 bases are TGTGCCAGCAGCTTAGCGGGGGTGAAGTTCTTC. Protein: CASSLAGVKFF.

V usage is TRBV2 and J usage is TRBJ2-1, with 13 bases aligning to TRBD2. The CDR3 is 14 amino acids. V trimming: 6 bases; J trimming: 13 bases; junction bases outside the gene matches: 9. Germline CDR1 SNHLY, CDR2 FYNNEI. The CDR3 coding sequence is TGTGCCAGCAGCCGGACTAGCGGGAGAGGGGTACAGTTCTTC. Translating gives CASSRTSGRGVQFF.

This chain joins TRBV19 and TRBJ1-2; D possibly corresponds to TRBD1 (5 bases). V gave up 5 bases and J gave up 4 bases, with 11 bases separating them. Germline CDR1 and CDR2: LNHDA and SQIVND (reference sequence). The CDR3 is made up of 13 amino acids. The CDR3 DNA follows: TGTGCCAGTAGTGACAGAAGATTCTATGGCTACACCTTC. It is translated as CASSDRRFYGYTF.

The chain combines TRBV7-6 with TRBJ1-4, with D possibly matching TRBD1 (5 bases). The CDR3 contains 14 residues. V was trimmed by 2 bases and J by 4 bases, leaving 8 bases between them. The germline V gene encodes CDR1 SGHVS and CDR2 FNYEAQ. DNA for the CDR3: TGTGCCAGCAGCTTACAACAGGATAATGAAAAACTGTTTTTT. Encoded protein: CASSLQQDNEKLFF.

The CDR3 DNA reads as TGTGCCAGCAGCTTGGGCGGGAATACCTACAATGAGCAGTTCTTC. Its translation is CASSLGGNTYNEQFF. The rearrangement links TRBV7-3 to TRBJ2-1; D is possibly TRBD2 (6 bases). CDR1 and CDR2 from the germline V gene are SGHTA and FQGTGA. The CDR3 sequence is 15 residues long. The ends were cut back, 3 bases at V and 2 bases at J, with 11 bases in the middle.

The chain carries TRBV29-1 and TRBJ1-2; D perhaps matches TRBD1 (6 bases). The CDR3 contains 13 residues. V lost 7 bases and J lost 0, with 12 bases in between. Germline lookup yields CDR1 SQVTM and CDR2 ANQGSEA. The CDR3 DNA is TGCAGCGCCCCGGACAGAGCTAACTATGGCTACACCTTC. Translating gives CSAPDRANYGYTF.

This clone appeared once. J is TRBJ2-1 and V is TRBV7-6, with a weak D call TRBD1 (6 bases). CDR1 and CDR2 (germline): SGHVS, FNYEAQ. The CDR3 sequence is 16 residues long. V lost 0 bases to trimming and J lost 2 bases, with 11 bases between them. Written as DNA, the CDR3 is TGTGCCAGCAGCTTAGCGGGTCAGGGGCCCTACAATGAGCAGTTCTTC. It specifies CASSLAGQGPYNEQFF.

The chain employs TRBV27 and TRBJ2-5, with D tentatively TRBD1 (5 bases). Per germline, CDR1 MNHEY and CDR2 SMNVEV (reference sequence). Trimming removed 5 bases from V and 5 bases from J, with 12 bases in between. There are 13 residues in the CDR3. CDR3 nucleotide sequence: TGTGCCAGCAGTCCGCAGGGTTGGGAGACCCAGTACTTC. Its translation: CASSPQGWETQYF.

The chain couples TRBV7-8 to TRBJ2-7; 7 bases are shared with TRBD1. V shed 2 bases and J 2 bases; nucleotides not matched to a gene: 3. Germline V gives CDR1 SGHVS, CDR2 FQNEAQ. The CDR3 sequence is 14 residues long. DNA for the CDR3: TGTGCCAGCAGCTTATACAGGGGAGCCTACGAGCAGTACTTC. This translates into CASSLYRGAYEQYF.

This clone has only one observation. V is TRBV18 and J is TRBJ2-5, with a weak D call TRBD1 (6 bases). The germline V and J ends were trimmed by 2 bases and 5 bases, with 12 bases remaining between them. This CDR3 comprises 14 residues. Per the germline V gene, CDR1 is KGHSH and CDR2 is LQKENI. DNA of the CDR3: TGTGCCAGCTCACCAGACAGGAGCATGGAGACCCAGTACTTC. Translating gives CASSPDRSMETQYF. The full variable domain, its missing parts supplied by reference TRBV18 and TRBJ2-5, is NAGVMQNPRHLVRRRGQEARLRCSPMKGHSHVYWYRQLPEEGLKFMVYLQKENIIDESGMPKERFSAEFPKEGPSILRIQQVVRGDSAAYFCASSPDRSMETQYFGPGTRLLVL.

The count of this clone is one. This rearrangement joins TRBV6-5 to TRBJ1-1; TRBD1 aligns across 9 bases. V lost 7 bases, J lost 4 bases, and 7 bases stayed unmatched. Per the germline V gene, CDR1 is MNHEY and CDR2 is SVGAGI. The CDR3 contains 14 residues. The CDR3, as DNA: TGTGCCAGCACCACTACGACAGGGGGCACTGAAGCTTTCTTT. It codes for CASTTTTGGTEAFF.

CDR3 nucleotide sequence: TGTGCCAGCAGCCAAACGGGGGACCTAAACACCATATATTTT. It translates to CASSQTGDLNTIYF. The V gene is TRBV7-9, the J gene TRBJ1-3, with D possibly matching TRBD1 (5 bases). The germline V and J ends were trimmed by 5 bases and 6 bases, with 14 bases remaining between them. Germline assignment: CDR1 SEHNR and CDR2 FQNEAQ (reference sequence). There are 14 residues in the CDR3.

J is TRBJ2-3 and V is TRBV4-1, with 8 bases identical to TRBD1. Per germline, CDR1 MGHRA and CDR2 YSYEKL. The V gene end was trimmed by 3 bases and the J gene end by 1 base; junction bases not matched to a gene: 3. The CDR3 loop spans 15 amino acids. The CDR3 DNA reads as TGCGCCAGCAGCCACCCGACAGGGGGCACAGATACGCAGTATTTT. Translation: CASSHPTGGTDTQYF.

About this clone itself: Other DNA sequences in the same sample also yield this CDR3. This chain joins TRBV7-9 and TRBJ1-1, with 7 bases identical to TRBD1. This CDR3 is built from 13 residues. The germline gives CDR1 SEHNR, CDR2 FQNEAQ (reference sequence). V lost 1 base, J lost 4 bases, and 0 bases stayed unmatched. CDR3 coding DNA: TGTGCCAGCAGCTTAGAGGGGGCCACTGAAGCTTTCTTT. Amino acids: CASSLEGATEAFF.

The chain has TRBV18 and TRBJ2-6; 10 bases are shared with TRBD1. The V gene end was trimmed by 8 bases and the J gene end by 2 bases; junction bases not matched to a gene: 12. Germline lookup yields CDR1 KGHSH and CDR2 LQKENI. The CDR3 runs 18 residues. DNA for the CDR3: TGTGCCAGCCCCGCCCGGACAGGGGGTCCCACTGGGGCCAACGTCCTGACTTTC. This gives the protein CASPARTGGPTGANVLTF.

The chain joins TRBV5-1 to TRBJ2-5; D is unclear. The tail of the sequence fits TRBJ2-7 better, so the J call may be wrong. Germline V gene data show CDR1 as SGHRS and CDR2 as YFSETQ. CDR3 size: 14 residues. The CDR3 here is CASSLGSSPYEQYF. The CDR3, as DNA: TGCGCCAGCAGCTTGGGGTCGTCTCCCTACGAGCAGTACTTC.

The V call is TRBV2, the J call TRBJ1-5; tentatively, D is TRBD1 (5 bases). Germline V lookup: CDR1 SNHLY, CDR2 FYNNEI. This CDR3 contains 14 residues. Trimming left V 3 bases short and J 5 bases short, with 11 bases between. The CDR3 protein is CASSEQQADQPQHF. CDR3 in DNA: TGTGCCAGCAGTGAGCAACAGGCGGATCAGCCCCAGCATTTT.

The J gene is TRBJ1-1, the V gene TRBV28; TRBD1 might be the D (5 bases). The CDR3 runs to 11 residues. Between the trimmed V and J ends, which lost 11 bases and 5 bases, there was a span of 12 bases. From germline, CDR1 is MDHEN and CDR2 SYDVKM. The CDR3 here is CAFWGGTEAFF. CDR3 DNA: TGTGCCTTTTGGGGCGGGACTGAAGCTTTCTTT.

The chain recombines TRBV29-1 with TRBJ2-5; 9 nucleotides match TRBD1. V was pared by 4 bases and J by 0 bases, with 3 bases of the junction left unmatched. Looked up from germline, CDR1 is SQVTM and CDR2 is ANQGSEA. The CDR3 runs 14 residues. CDR3 coding DNA: TGCAGCGTTGTGGGGGACAGGGACCAAGAGACCCAGTACTTC. Translated: CSVVGDRDQETQYF.

This rearrangement joins TRBV6-5 to TRBJ1-2; 9 nucleotides agree with TRBD1. The CDR3 sequence is 13 residues long. Germline CDR1 and CDR2: MNHEY and SVGAGI. V shed 6 bases, J shed 7 bases, and the junction held 6 bases outside the gene matches. CDR3 coding DNA: TGTGCCAGCAGACAAGGACAGGGGTTTGGCTACACCTTC. It yields the protein CASRQGQGFGYTF.

The rearrangement joins TRBV27 to TRBJ1-2, with 7 positions matching TRBD1. Trimming at V came to 6 bases and at J to 4 bases, leaving 11 bases not matched to a gene. This CDR3 is 15 amino acids long. Germline CDR1 and CDR2: MNHEY and SMNVEV (reference sequence). CDR3 nucleotides: TGTGCCAGCAGGGTAGGGGGCATGTTCGGCTATGGCTACACCTTC. This codes for CASRVGGMFGYGYTF.

The chain joins TRBV7-8 to TRBJ1-4; 7 bases align to TRBD1. The CDR3 extends over 17 amino acids. After removal of 4 bases from V and 7 bases from J, the junction contained 15 bases not matched to a gene. The germline V gene has CDR1 SGHVS and CDR2 FQNEAQ. CDR3 residues: CASSYLGGPRRIEKLFF. In DNA form, the CDR3 reads TGTGCCAGCAGCTACTTAGGGGGCCCGCGGCGAATTGAAAAACTGTTTTTT.

The CDR3 DNA reads TGCAGCGTCCGGGGCGGGGGGGATCAGCCCCAGCATTTT. Its translation: CSVRGGGDQPQHF. V is TRBV29-1 and J is TRBJ1-5; D perhaps matches TRBD1 (5 bases). The CDR3 extends over 13 amino acids. The V gene lost 6 bases and the J gene lost 5 bases, with 14 bases spanning the gap. Looked up from germline, CDR1 is SQVTM and CDR2 is ANQGSEA.

To note about this clone: At the DNA level, this CDR3 is encoded by other sequences in the same sample as well. J is TRBJ2-5 and V is TRBV25-1; either TRBD1 or TRBD2 may fit D (7 bases each). Germline loops: CDR1 MGHDK, CDR2 SYGVNS. V was cut by 6 bases and J by 5 bases, with 13 bases left in between. This CDR3 is 13 amino acids long. Written as DNA, the CDR3 is TGTGCCAGCAGCCCCAGGGGGGGGGAGACCCAGTACTTC. Translating gives CASSPRGGETQYF.

The V gene is TRBV14, the J gene TRBJ2-7; D is uncertain. Germline loops: CDR1 SGHDN, CDR2 FVKESK. Trimming cost V 9 bases and J 5 bases, with 17 bases left between them. This CDR3 comprises 13 residues. The CDR3 loop reads CASTFSGVHEQYF. CDR3 nucleotides: TGTGCCAGTACCTTCTCGGGCGTGCACGAGCAGTACTTC.

This clone was seen only once. The germline gene is not matched at one end of the junction; a read error may be the cause. The DNA of the CDR3 is TGTGCTAGTGGTTTGGACCGGGACAGGGTGTTGGAAGGGGCCAAAAGCATTCAGTACTTC. Protein: CASGLDRDRVLEGAKSIQYF. V usage is TRBV12-5 and J usage is TRBJ2-4; 9 positions match TRBD1. The CDR3 consists of 20 residues. Germline V gene lookup returns CDR1 LGHNT and CDR2 FRNRAP.

The V gene is TRBV27, the J gene TRBJ2-7, with 12 bases matching TRBD1. J was trimmed by 5 bases and V by 5 bases; bases with no gene match: 16. CDR1 is MNHEY, CDR2 SMNVEV, per germline (reference sequence). This CDR3 has 18 amino acids. For the CDR3, the DNA is TGTGCCAGCAGTCAGGGACAGGGGGCGGCCCGGGAGTCGGACGAGCAGTACTTC. Protein product: CASSQGQGAARESDEQYF.

V usage is TRBV28 and J usage is TRBJ2-5; TRBD1 matches 12 bases. The germline V gene has CDR1 MDHEN and CDR2 SYDVKM. The CDR3 loop spans 16 amino acids. The J segment lost 5 bases and the V segment lost 5 bases, leaving 9 bases of the junction unmatched. The CDR3 protein is CASSIPGQGAAETQYF. Here the CDR3 DNA reads TGTGCCAGCAGTATACCGGGACAGGGGGCAGCGGAGACCCAGTACTTC. The entire variable domain, with the rest obtained from reference TRBV28 and TRBJ2-5, is as follows: DVKVTQSSRYLVKRTGEKVFLECVQDMDHENMFWYRQDPGLGLRLIYFSYDVKMKEKGDIPEGYSVSREKKERFSLILESASTNQTSMYLCASSIPGQGAAETQYFGPGTRLLVL.

This clone occurred once. V is TRBV11-3 and J is TRBJ2-7; D is undetermined. The V end was cut by 5 bases, the J end by 0 bases, with 14 bases between. The germline V gene encodes CDR1 SGHNT and CDR2 YENEEA. The CDR3 has 15 residues. CDR3 sequence reads: CASSLSFTYSYEQYF. The CDR3 DNA is TGTGCCAGCAGCCTAAGTTTCACCTACTCCTACGAGCAGTACTTC.

The rearrangement links TRBV25-1 to TRBJ1-6; the D gene is possibly TRBD1 (5 bases). This CDR3 is 15 amino acids long. V gave up 7 bases and J gave up 9 bases, with 19 bases separating them. Germline-derived CDR1 and CDR2 are MGHDK and SYGVNS. Here the CDR3 DNA reads TGTGCCAGCACAGAGTCCGGGAGCCAGGGTTCACCCCTCCACTTT. Translation gives CASTESGSQGSPLHF.

V gene TRBV7-2 combines with J gene TRBJ2-6, with a tentative D call TRBD1 (6 bases). The CDR3 has 17 residues. Per germline, CDR1 SGHTA and CDR2 FQGNSA. Trimming took 2 bases from V and 0 from J, leaving 11 bases between them. CDR3 loop: CASSLHRDNSGANVLTF. For the CDR3, the DNA is TGTGCCAGCAGCTTACACAGGGATAACTCTGGGGCCAACGTCCTGACTTTC.

The sample holds one count of this clone. The genes are TRBV28 and TRBJ1-5; no definite D call. The CDR3 has 14 residues. Germline CDR1 MDHEN, CDR2 SYDVKM. V shed 6 bases and J shed 6 bases, with 15 bases lying between them. The CDR3 reads CASSLRASRQPQHF. CDR3 DNA sequence: TGTGCCAGCAGCCTAAGGGCTTCTCGTCAGCCCCAGCATTTT.